The entry below describes one T cell receptor beta chain. Its antigen is unknown. Nothing much larger sits one base from this clone, and base qualities are not available. The intended sense of this specimen's treatment or condition label: live attenuated yellow fever vaccine strain. At each blood-draw timepoint, two biological replicates of bulk PBMCs were collected. PBMCs were isolated from peripheral blood using a standard Ficoll-Paque protocol. TriZol was used to extract RNA from bulk PBMCs, from CD4 and CD8 fractions, and from dextramer-positive and dextramer-negative fractions. This sample is part of a study of T cells after yellow fever vaccination (dated by TCRdb to the late 2010s). General notes on the study: The SMART-Seq v4 Ultra Low Input RNA kit was used to prepare libraries from fractions with low cell numbers. Two healthy male donors, one aged 18 to 30 and one aged 30 to 39 years, were included in the cohort. To follow T-cell clones before and after both primary and booster YFV17D yellow fever vaccination, bulk TCR alpha and beta repertoires underwent longitudinal sequencing. Blood was drawn at multiple timepoints before and after primary and secondary immunization, with bulk PBMC replicates and cell subsets isolated.

CDR1 and CDR2, looked up from the germline V gene (reference sequence), are LNHDA and SQIVND. V and J lose 5 bases and 6 bases, and a span of 13 bases separates them. Spanning cysteine to phenylalanine, the CDR3 consists of 13 amino acids. The kept DNA is CDR3 alone, 39 bases in frame from the first base. Beyond this particular receptor, the publication reports: Computational filtering was needed because FACS-sorted repertoires could contain abundant contaminating clonotypes from the bulk population. Compared with the primary T-cell response, the secondary T-cell response was weaker but faster, peaking on day 5 rather than day 15. A small fraction of clonotypes showed up in both the CD4 and CD8 compartments, probably as a result of convergent recombination. After the booster, most clones that had expanded after primary vaccination were detected again (about 95% of CD4 and 70% to 90% of CD8), suggesting broad maintenance of memory. Because the study included only two donors, the extent to which the findings can be generalized is limited.

TCR cDNA was synthesized by 5'RACE template switching, through which a universal primer site and unique molecular identifiers were introduced. cDNA synthesis was primed from both the TCR alpha and TCR beta constant segments. Libraries were amplified in two PCR steps, with sample barcodes and sequencing adapters added in the second step. Libraries were sequenced on Illumina HiSeq 2500 (2x100 bp) or NovaSeq (2x150 bp). The authors' pipeline ran thus. Reads were demultiplexed and collapsed into UMI consensus sequences with MIGEC, and V(D)J alignment was performed with MiXCR. Vaccine-responding clonotypes were defined with edgeR using replicate PBMC samples, requiring FDR below 0.01 and a log2 fold change above 5 up to day 15. Each bulk clonotype received a CD4 or CD8 identity based on whether the sequenced CD4 or CD8 repertoire contained that clonotype at higher abundance. TCRdb ran its own pipeline on the public reads, namely fastp trimming at Q25 and MiXCR clone calling, and kept in-frame beta chains. A single entry per CDR3 protein holds the most common genes and DNA from its merged rows. These V and J calls originate from TCRdb's pipeline instead of the authors' own analysis. The sample profile shows around 500,000 distinct CDR3 sequences; about a fifth of them were found once. The top ten clonotypes cover roughly 16% of the sample.

The TCR was taken from a young man who received the YFV17D yellow fever vaccine. Here the sequenced sample was PBMCs, taken approximately 22 days after the first yellow fever vaccination. The rearrangement joined TRBV19 to TRBJ2-5; the D gene is perhaps TRBD1, from 5 matching bases. The CDR3 has the sequence CASSSSGLKTQYF. The nucleotides are TGTGCCAGTAGTTCCTCAGGGTTGAAGACCCAGTACTTC.